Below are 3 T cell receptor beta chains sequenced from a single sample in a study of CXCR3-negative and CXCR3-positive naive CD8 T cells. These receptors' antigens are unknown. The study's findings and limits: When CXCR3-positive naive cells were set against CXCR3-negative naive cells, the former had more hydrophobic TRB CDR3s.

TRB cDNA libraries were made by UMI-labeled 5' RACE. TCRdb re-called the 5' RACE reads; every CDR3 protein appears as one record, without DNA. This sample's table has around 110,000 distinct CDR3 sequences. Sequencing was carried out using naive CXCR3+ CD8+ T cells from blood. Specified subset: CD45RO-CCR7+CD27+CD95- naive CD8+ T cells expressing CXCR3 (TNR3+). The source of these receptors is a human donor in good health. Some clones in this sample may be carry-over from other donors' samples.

CDR3 in amino acids: CSASGTSSYNEQFF. The chain links TRBV20-1 to TRBJ2-1; there is no DNA to check the TCRdb D call of TRBD2. CDR1 is DFQATT and CDR2 is SNEGSKA in the germline V gene (reference sequence). The CDR3 length is 14 residues.

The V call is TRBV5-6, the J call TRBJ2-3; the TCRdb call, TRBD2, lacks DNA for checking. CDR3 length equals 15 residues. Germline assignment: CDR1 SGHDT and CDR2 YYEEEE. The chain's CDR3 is CASSSKGLPRDTQYF.

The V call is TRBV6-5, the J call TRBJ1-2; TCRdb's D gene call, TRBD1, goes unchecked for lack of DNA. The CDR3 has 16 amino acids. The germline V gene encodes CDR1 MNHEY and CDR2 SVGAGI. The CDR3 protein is CASRGRGSRINYGYTF.